Below, 13 T cell receptor beta chains from the same sample are listed, as sequenced in a study of blood T cell repertoires in COVID-19. TCRdb's table, derived via immunoSEQ multiplex PCR, lists solely in-frame clones and lacks some. The sample lists some 320,000 clones; more than 75% were seen once. Material: PBMCs or T cells enriched from blood (not recorded which). Receptor source: a man aged 55 to 69 who had recovered from COVID-19.

The genes are TRBV4-1 and TRBJ2-7; D remains ambiguous. CDR3 size: 14 residues. Germline V gene data show CDR1 as MGHRA and CDR2 as YSYEKL. Trimming cost V 1 base and J 6 bases, with 13 bases left between them. DNA for the CDR3: TGCGCCAGCAGCCAAGTACTCAAAAGCCCCGAGCAGTACTTC. As protein: CASSQVLKSPEQYF.

This chain joins TRBV5-1 and TRBJ2-2; D possibly corresponds to TRBD1 (5 bases). Germline lookup yields CDR1 SGHRS and CDR2 YFSETQ. This CDR3 is built from 15 residues. Between the trimmed V and J ends, which lost 4 bases and 4 bases, there was a span of 14 bases. The DNA of the CDR3 is TGCGCCAGCAGCGTAAGACAGCGTACCACCGGGGAGCTGTTTTTT. Protein product: CASSVRQRTTGELFF.

V and J are TRBV6-7 and TRBJ1-1; 9 nucleotides line up with TRBD1. TRBV6-7 is labeled an ORF, and its function is uncertain. The length of the CDR3 is 13 residues. The V gene end was trimmed by 9 bases and the J gene end by 4 bases; junction bases not matched to a gene: 6. CDR3 nucleotide sequence: TGTGCCAGAGATGGACAGGGGTTCACTGAAGCTTTCTTT. This gives the protein CARDGQGFTEAFF.

V usage is TRBV5-1 and J usage is TRBJ2-3, with D possibly being TRBD2 (6 bases). The CDR3 has 14 residues. Trimming shortened V by 2 bases and J by 0 bases, and 7 bases separated the two germline ends. The germline V gene encodes CDR1 SGHRS and CDR2 YFSETQ. The CDR3 spells CASSFGTSTDTQYF. CDR3 in DNA: TGCGCCAGCAGCTTCGGGACTAGCACAGATACGCAGTATTTT.

CDR3 residues: CASSLKRAGLPQHF. CDR3 DNA sequence: TGTGCCAGCAGCTTGAAAAGGGCGGGATTGCCCCAGCATTTT. The rearrangement uses TRBV7-2 and TRBJ1-5, with D hard to call. The CDR3 covers 14 residues. The germline V and J ends were trimmed by 3 bases and 9 bases, with 15 bases remaining between them. The germline CDR1 and CDR2 sequences are SGHTA and FQGNSA.

DNA for the CDR3: TGTGCCAGCGGCGAAGGGGGCCACTACGAGCAGTACTTC. Amino acids: CASGEGGHYEQYF. The V call is TRBV25-1, the J call TRBJ2-7; TRBD1 matches at 7 bases. The CDR3 has 13 residues. V lost 8 bases, J lost 3 bases, and 7 bases stayed unmatched. Germline values: CDR1 MGHDK, CDR2 SYGVNS.

The chain couples TRBV4-1 to TRBJ2-3; weak D call: TRBD2 (7 bases). There are 16 residues in the CDR3. V was clipped by 1 base and J by 2 bases, with 13 bases between them. The germline V gene has CDR1 MGHRA and CDR2 YSYEKL. CDR3 DNA sequence: TGCGCCAGCAGCCAAGCGGGGCGGGGGCCCACAGATACGCAGTATTTT. As protein: CASSQAGRGPTDTQYF.

This rearrangement joins TRBV19 to TRBJ2-1, with 7 positions matching TRBD2. V lost 1 base to trimming and J lost 0 bases; unmatched junction nucleotides: 6. Germline V gives CDR1 LNHDA, CDR2 SQIVND (reference sequence). There are 17 residues in the CDR3. Here the CDR3 reads CASSIGQGGSSYNEQFF. The CDR3 DNA is TGTGCCAGTAGTATAGGTCAGGGCGGGAGCTCCTACAATGAGCAGTTCTTC.

The chain uses TRBV10-3 and TRBJ1-5, with D maybe TRBD1 (5 bases). CDR3 length: 15 amino acids. V gave up 4 bases and J gave up 1 base, with 11 bases separating them. In germline, CDR1 is ENHRY, CDR2 SYGVKD. The CDR3 DNA is TGTGCCATCAGTGGGACGGAGGGGAGCAATCAGCCCCAGCATTTT. Translated: CAISGTEGSNQPQHF.

The V call is TRBV27, the J call TRBJ2-7; TRBD1 aligns across 10 bases. From germline, CDR1 is MNHEY and CDR2 SMNVEV (reference sequence). The CDR3 loop spans 15 amino acids. The ends lost 7 bases at V and 4 bases at J; junction bases unmatched: 10. The CDR3: CASTLRDRGPYEQYF. CDR3 DNA: TGTGCCAGCACCCTCCGGGACAGGGGCCCTTACGAGCAGTACTTC.

The chain uses TRBV11-3 and TRBJ2-7; D is unresolved. V lost 3 bases and J lost 0, with 12 bases in between. Per germline, CDR1 SGHNT and CDR2 YENEEA. CDR3 length: 15 residues. CDR3: CASSFSPLSSYEQYF. The CDR3 DNA follows: TGTGCCAGCAGCTTTTCTCCTTTGAGCTCCTACGAGCAGTACTTC.

The chain employs TRBV7-9 and TRBJ2-3; no firm D call. The CDR3 runs to 14 residues. CDR1 SEHNR and CDR2 FQNEAQ come from the germline V gene (reference sequence). V lost 1 base to trimming and J lost 4 bases, with 9 bases between them. CDR3 in DNA: TGTGCCAGCAGCTTAGTACCTATAGCAGATACGCAGTATTTT. Translating gives CASSLVPIADTQYF.

The V gene is TRBV30, the J gene TRBJ2-1; 11 positions match TRBD2. Germline V gene sequence: CDR1 GTSNPN, CDR2 SVGIG (reference sequence). Unmatched junction bases numbered 9, after V lost 3 bases and J lost 8 bases. This CDR3 has 15 residues. In DNA form, the CDR3 reads TGTGCCTGGAGGGATAGCGGGAGGGCCGCGGATGAGCAGTTCTTC. Its protein is CAWRDSGRAADEQFF.